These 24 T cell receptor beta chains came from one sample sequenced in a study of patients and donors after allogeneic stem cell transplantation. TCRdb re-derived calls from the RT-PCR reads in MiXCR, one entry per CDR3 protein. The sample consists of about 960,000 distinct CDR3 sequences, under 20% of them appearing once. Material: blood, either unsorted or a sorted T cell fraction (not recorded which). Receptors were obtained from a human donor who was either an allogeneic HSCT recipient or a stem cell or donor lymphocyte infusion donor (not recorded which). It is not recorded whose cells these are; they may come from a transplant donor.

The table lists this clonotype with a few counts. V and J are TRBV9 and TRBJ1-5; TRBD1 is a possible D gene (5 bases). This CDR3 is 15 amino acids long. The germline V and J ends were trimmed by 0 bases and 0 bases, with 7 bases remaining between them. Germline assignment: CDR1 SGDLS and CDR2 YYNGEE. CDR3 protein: CASSVGGDSNQPQHF. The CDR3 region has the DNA TGTGCCAGCAGCGTAGGGGGGGATAGCAATCAGCCCCAGCATTTT.

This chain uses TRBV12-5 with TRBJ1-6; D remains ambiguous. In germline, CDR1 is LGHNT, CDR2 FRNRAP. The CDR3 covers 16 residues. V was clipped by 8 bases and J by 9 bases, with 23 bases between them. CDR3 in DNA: TGTGCTAGTTATCCCCTAGCGGGGAGCTCCAGTTCACCCCTCCACTTT. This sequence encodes CASYPLAGSSSSPLHF.

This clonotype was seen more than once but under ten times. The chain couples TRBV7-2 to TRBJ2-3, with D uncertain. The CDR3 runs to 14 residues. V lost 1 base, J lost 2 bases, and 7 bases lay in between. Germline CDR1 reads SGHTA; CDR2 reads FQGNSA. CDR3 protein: CASSLDGPTDTQYF. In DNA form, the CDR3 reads TGTGCCAGCAGCTTAGATGGCCCCACAGATACGCAGTATTTT.

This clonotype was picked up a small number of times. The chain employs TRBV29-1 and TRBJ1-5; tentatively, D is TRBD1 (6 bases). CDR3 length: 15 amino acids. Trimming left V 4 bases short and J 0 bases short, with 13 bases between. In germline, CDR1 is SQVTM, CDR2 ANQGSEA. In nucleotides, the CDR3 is TGCAGCGTTGTCGTCGGGGGCAATAGCAATCAGCCCCAGCATTTT. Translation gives CSVVVGGNSNQPQHF.

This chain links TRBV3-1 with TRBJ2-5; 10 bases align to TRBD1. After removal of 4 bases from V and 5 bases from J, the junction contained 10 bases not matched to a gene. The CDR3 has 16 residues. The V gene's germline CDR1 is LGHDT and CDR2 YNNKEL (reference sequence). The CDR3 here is CASSPPGQGRLETQYF. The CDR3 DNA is TGTGCCAGCAGCCCCCCGGGACAGGGGCGATTGGAGACCCAGTACTTC.

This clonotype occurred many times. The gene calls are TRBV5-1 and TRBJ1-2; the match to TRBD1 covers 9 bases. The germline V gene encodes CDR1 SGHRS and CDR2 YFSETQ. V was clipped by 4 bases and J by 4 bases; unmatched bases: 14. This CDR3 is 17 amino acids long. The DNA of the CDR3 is TGCGCCAGCAGCATAGGGACAGGGAATTCTTTGGGCTATGGCTACACCTTC. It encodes CASSIGTGNSLGYGYTF.

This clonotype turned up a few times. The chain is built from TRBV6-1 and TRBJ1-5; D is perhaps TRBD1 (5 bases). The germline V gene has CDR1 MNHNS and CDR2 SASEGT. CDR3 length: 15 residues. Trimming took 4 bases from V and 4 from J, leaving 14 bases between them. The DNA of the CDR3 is TGTGCCAGCAGTGTCGGGGGACTGAGAAATCAGCCCCAGCATTTT. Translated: CASSVGGLRNQPQHF.

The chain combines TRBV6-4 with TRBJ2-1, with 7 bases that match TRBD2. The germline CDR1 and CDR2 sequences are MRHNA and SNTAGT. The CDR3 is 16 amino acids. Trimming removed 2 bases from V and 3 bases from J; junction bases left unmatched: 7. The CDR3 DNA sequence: TGTGCCAGCAGTGACGGGGGGGTAGAATTCTACAATGAGCAGTTCTTC. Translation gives CASSDGGVEFYNEQFF.

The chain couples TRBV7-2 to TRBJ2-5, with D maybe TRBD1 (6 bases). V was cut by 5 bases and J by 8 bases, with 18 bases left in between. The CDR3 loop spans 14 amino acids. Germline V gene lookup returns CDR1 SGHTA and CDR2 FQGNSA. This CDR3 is CASSLPGQLTTQYF. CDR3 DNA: TGTGCCAGCAGCCTCCCCGGACAGTTGACAACCCAGTACTTC.

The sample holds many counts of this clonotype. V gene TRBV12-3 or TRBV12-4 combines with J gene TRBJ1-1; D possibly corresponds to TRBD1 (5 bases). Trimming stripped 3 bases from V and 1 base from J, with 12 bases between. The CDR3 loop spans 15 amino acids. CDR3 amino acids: CASSFKSQGNTEAFF. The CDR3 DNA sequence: TGTGCCAGCAGTTTCAAGTCCCAGGGGAACACTGAAGCTTTCTTT.

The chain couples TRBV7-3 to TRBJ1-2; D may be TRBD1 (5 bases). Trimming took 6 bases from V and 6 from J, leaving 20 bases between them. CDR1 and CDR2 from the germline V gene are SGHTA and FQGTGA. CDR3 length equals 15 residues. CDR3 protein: CASSLNPGRSHGYTF. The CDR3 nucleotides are TGTGCCAGCAGTCTAAATCCGGGACGATCCCATGGCTACACCTTC.

CDR3 nucleotide sequence: TGCGCCAGCAGCTTGAGGACACACACGTCCTACGAGCAGTACTTC. It codes for CASSLRTHTSYEQYF. J is TRBJ2-7 and V is TRBV5-1, with D possibly matching TRBD1 (5 bases). The V gene's germline CDR1 is SGHRS and CDR2 YFSETQ. This CDR3 is 15 amino acids long. Trimming left V 1 base short and J 1 base short, with 12 bases between.

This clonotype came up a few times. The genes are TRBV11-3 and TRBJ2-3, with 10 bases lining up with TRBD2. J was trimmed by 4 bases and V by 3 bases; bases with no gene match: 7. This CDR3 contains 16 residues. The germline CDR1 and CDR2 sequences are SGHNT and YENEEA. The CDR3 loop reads CASSLRASGSSDTQYF. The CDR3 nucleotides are TGTGCCAGCAGCTTGAGGGCTAGCGGGAGCTCAGATACGCAGTATTTT.

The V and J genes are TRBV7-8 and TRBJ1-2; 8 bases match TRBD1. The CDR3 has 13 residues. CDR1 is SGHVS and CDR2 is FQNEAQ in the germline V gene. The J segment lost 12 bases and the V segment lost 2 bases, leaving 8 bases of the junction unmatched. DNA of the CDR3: TGTGCCAGCAGCTTAACGGACAGGGACTACGACACCTTC. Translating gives CASSLTDRDYDTF.

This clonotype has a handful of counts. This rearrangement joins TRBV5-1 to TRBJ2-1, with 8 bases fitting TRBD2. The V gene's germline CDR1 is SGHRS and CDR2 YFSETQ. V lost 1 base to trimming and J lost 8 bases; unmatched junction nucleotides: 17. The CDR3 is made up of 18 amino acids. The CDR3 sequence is CASSLRPTGTSSWDEQFF. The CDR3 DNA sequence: TGCGCCAGCAGCTTGAGACCCACCGGGACTAGTAGTTGGGATGAGCAGTTCTTC.

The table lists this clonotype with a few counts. CDR3 bases: TGTGCCAGCAGCTCGCAGGTTTTGGGCGTCTATGGCTACACCTTC. This gives the protein CASSSQVLGVYGYTF. J is TRBJ1-2 and V is TRBV7-9; D ambiguous. The V end was cut by 4 bases, the J end by 4 bases, with 16 bases between. This CDR3 is 15 amino acids long. Looked up from germline, CDR1 is SEHNR and CDR2 is FQNEAQ (reference sequence).

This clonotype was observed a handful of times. This chain's CDR3 is CASSLLLILNTEAFF. The DNA for the CDR3 is TGTGCCAGCAGCTTGCTTCTTATCTTGAACACTGAAGCTTTCTTT. The V call is TRBV5-6, the J call TRBJ1-1; D gene unclear. Germline V gives CDR1 SGHDT, CDR2 YYEEEE. CDR3 length: 15 amino acids. V dropped 1 base and J dropped 0 bases, with 10 bases sitting between them. The complete variable domain, with remaining parts taken from reference TRBV5-6 and TRBJ1-1, reads DAGVTQSPTHLIKTRGQQVTLRCSPKSGHDTVSWYQQALGQGPQFIFQYYEEEERQRGNFPDRFSGHQFPNYSSELNVNALLLGDSALYLCASSLLLILNTEAFFGQGTRLTVV.

CDR3 sequence: CATGEGVLGTDTQYF. The CDR3 DNA reads TGTGCCACCGGAGAAGGGGTTTTAGGCACAGATACGCAGTATTTT. The V and J genes are TRBV10-3 and TRBJ2-3; D is perhaps TRBD1 (5 bases). Germline V gene sequence: CDR1 ENHRY, CDR2 SYGVKD. V shed 10 bases and J shed 1 base, with 18 bases lying between them. The CDR3 is made up of 15 amino acids.

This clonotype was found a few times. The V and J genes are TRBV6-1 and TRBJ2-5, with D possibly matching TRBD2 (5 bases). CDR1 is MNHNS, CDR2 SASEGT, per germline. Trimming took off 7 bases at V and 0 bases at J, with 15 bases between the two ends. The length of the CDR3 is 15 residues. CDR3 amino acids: CASNSGLKYQETQYF. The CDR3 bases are TGTGCCAGCAACTCCGGACTGAAATACCAAGAGACCCAGTACTTC.

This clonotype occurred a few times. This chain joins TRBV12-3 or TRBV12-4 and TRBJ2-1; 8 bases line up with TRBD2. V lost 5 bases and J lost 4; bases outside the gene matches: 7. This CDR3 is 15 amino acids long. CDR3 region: CASSKERETYNEQFF. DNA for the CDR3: TGTGCCAGCAGTAAGGAGCGGGAGACTTACAATGAGCAGTTCTTC.

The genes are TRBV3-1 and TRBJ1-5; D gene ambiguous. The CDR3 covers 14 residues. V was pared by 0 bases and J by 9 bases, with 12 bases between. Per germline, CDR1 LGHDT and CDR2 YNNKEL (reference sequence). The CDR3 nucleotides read TGTGCCAGCAGCCAAGATCTGGCCGATCGGCCCCAGCATTTT. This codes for CASSQDLADRPQHF. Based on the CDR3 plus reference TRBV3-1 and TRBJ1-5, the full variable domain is DTAVSQTPKYLVTQMGNDKSIKCEQNLGHDTMYWYKQDSKKFLKIMFSYNNKELIINETVPNRFSPKSPDKAHLNLHINSLELGDSAVYFCASSQDLADRPQHFGDGTRLSIL.

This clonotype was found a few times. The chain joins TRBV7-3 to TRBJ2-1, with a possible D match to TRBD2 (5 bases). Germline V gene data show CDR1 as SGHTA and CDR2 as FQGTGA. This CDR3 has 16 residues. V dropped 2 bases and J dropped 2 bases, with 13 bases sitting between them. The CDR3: CASSLSWASPYNEQFF. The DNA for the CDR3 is TGTGCCAGCAGCTTATCCTGGGCTAGCCCCTACAATGAGCAGTTCTTC. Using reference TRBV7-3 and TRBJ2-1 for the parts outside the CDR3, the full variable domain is GAGVSQTPSNKVTEKGKYVELRCDPISGHTALYWYRQSLGQGPEFLIYFQGTGAADDSGLPNDRFFAVRPEGSVSTLKIQRTERGDSAVYLCASSLSWASPYNEQFFGPGTRLTVL.

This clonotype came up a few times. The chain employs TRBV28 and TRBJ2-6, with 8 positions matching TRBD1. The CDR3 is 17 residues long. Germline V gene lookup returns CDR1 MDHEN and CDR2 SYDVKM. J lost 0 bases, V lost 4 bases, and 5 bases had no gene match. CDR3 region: CASSSGTGLSGANVLTF. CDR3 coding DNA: TGTGCCAGCAGTTCCGGGACAGGACTCTCTGGGGCCAACGTCCTGACTTTC. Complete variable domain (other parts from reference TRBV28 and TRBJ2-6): DVKVTQSSRYLVKRTGEKVFLECVQDMDHENMFWYRQDPGLGLRLIYFSYDVKMKEKGDIPEGYSVSREKKERFSLILESASTNQTSMYLCASSSGTGLSGANVLTFGAGSRLTVL.

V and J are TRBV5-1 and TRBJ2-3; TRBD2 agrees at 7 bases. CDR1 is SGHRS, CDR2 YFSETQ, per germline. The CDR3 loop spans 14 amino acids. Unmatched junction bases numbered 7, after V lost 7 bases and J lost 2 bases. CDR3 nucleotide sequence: TGCGCCAGCCGCCCGGGGGGAAACACAGATACGCAGTATTTT. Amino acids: CASRPGGNTDTQYF.